The 15 T cell receptor beta chains presented below share a single source sample, sequenced in a study of identical twins. TCRdb processed the 5' RACE reads anew with MiXCR; each CDR3 protein has one entry. The sample holds fewer than 900,000 distinct CDR3 sequences; over 20% are singletons and the top ten take approximately 4.5%. The same sample was also used in a study of T cells expressing NK-cell markers.

Sequencing was performed on PBMCs. Receptors were obtained from a woman aged 18-29 years in good health.

This clonotype was detected ten times or more. The chain combines TRBV6-1 with TRBJ1-5; no firm D call. The germline V gene encodes CDR1 MNHNS and CDR2 SASEGT. The CDR3 has 14 amino acids. The V and J ends lost 6 bases and 4 bases respectively, with 13 bases between them. DNA for the CDR3: TGTGCCAGCAGCCGGGATCTGAGTAATCAGCCCCAGCATTTT. As protein: CASSRDLSNQPQHF.

This clonotype was seen at least ten times. The chain has TRBV20-1 and TRBJ2-1, with 7 nucleotides matching TRBD2. This CDR3 has 12 residues. V was pared by 5 bases and J by 8 bases, with 6 bases of the junction left unmatched. The germline gives CDR1 DFQATT, CDR2 SNEGSKA (reference sequence). CDR3 bases: TGCAGTGCTTCGACTAGCCTCGATGAGCAGTTCTTC. Encoded protein: CSASTSLDEQFF.

This clonotype was counted at least ten times. This chain links TRBV20-1 with TRBJ1-2; D call uncertain. The germline V gene has CDR1 DFQATT and CDR2 SNEGSKA (reference sequence). CDR3 size: 13 residues. V lost 0 bases, J lost 11 bases, and 16 bases lay in between. The DNA for the CDR3 is TGCAGTGCTAGAGATGTTTCAACTTGGTGGTACACCTTC. This codes for CSARDVSTWWYTF.

Only a few counts were recorded for this clonotype. V gene TRBV29-1 combines with J gene TRBJ2-3; D is possibly TRBD1 (7 bases). Germline lookup yields CDR1 SQVTM and CDR2 ANQGSEA. The CDR3 extends over 16 amino acids. The V end lost 7 bases, the J end lost 2 bases, and 22 bases lay between the germline ends. CDR3 coding DNA: TGCAGCGCCCCAGGGGGGTGGTCCGGTTTCACAGATACGCAGTATTTT. Residues: CSAPGGWSGFTDTQYF.

This sequence joins TRBV7-2 and TRBJ2-7; D unresolved. Germline loops: CDR1 SGHTA, CDR2 FQGNSA. The CDR3 extends over 13 amino acids. Trimming removed 4 bases at V and 3 bases at J, with 10 bases between. DNA of the CDR3: TGTGCCAGCAGCTCCTTACCCTTCTACGAGCAGTACTTC. Protein sequence: CASSSLPFYEQYF.

This clonotype was seen a few times. The V and J genes are TRBV6-1 and TRBJ1-5; no clear D. Trimming took 3 bases from V and 2 from J, leaving 5 bases between them. Per germline, CDR1 MNHNS and CDR2 SASEGT. This CDR3 contains 13 residues. This CDR3 reads CASSEAGNQPQHF. CDR3 in DNA: TGTGCCAGCAGTGAGGCGGGCAATCAGCCCCAGCATTTT.

This clonotype was counted between two and nine times. The chain joins TRBV6-1 to TRBJ2-5, with D perhaps given as TRBD1 or TRBD2 (5 bases each). Germline assignment: CDR1 MNHNS and CDR2 SASEGT. The CDR3 runs 13 residues. Trimming removed 10 bases at V and 1 base at J, with 13 bases between. CDR3: CAITGASQETQYF. The CDR3 coding sequence is TGTGCCATCACCGGGGCCTCCCAAGAGACCCAGTACTTC.

This clonotype was observed a handful of times. The V gene is TRBV27, the J gene TRBJ2-7; 12 bases are shared with TRBD2. The length of the CDR3 is 15 residues. Trimming removed 10 bases from V and 3 bases from J; junction bases left unmatched: 10. Germline assignment: CDR1 MNHEY and CDR2 SMNVEV (reference sequence). CDR3 region: CANAGLAGRIYEQYF. Written as DNA, the CDR3 is TGTGCCAACGCCGGACTAGCGGGACGCATCTACGAGCAGTACTTC.

This clonotype appeared a few times. This chain links TRBV18 with TRBJ2-1; TRBD2 aligns across 9 bases. CDR1 KGHSH and CDR2 LQKENI come from the germline V gene. This CDR3 comprises 15 residues. V shed 1 base, J shed 4 bases, and the junction held 2 bases outside the gene matches. This CDR3 reads CASSPLAGEYNEQFF. For the CDR3, the DNA is TGTGCCAGCTCACCACTAGCGGGGGAGTACAATGAGCAGTTCTTC.

This clonotype occurred a few times. The rearrangement joins TRBV20-1 to TRBJ2-5, with 10 bases aligning to TRBD2. Germline CDR1 DFQATT, CDR2 SNEGSKA (reference sequence). J lost 3 bases, V lost 3 bases, and 4 bases had no gene match. This CDR3 has 14 amino acids. Here the CDR3 DNA reads TGCAGTGCTAGCAACGGACTAGCGGAAGAGACCCAGTACTTC. This sequence encodes CSASNGLAEETQYF.

The gene calls are TRBV7-3 and TRBJ2-1; 7 bases are shared with TRBD1. Trimming cost V 2 bases and J 2 bases; bases outside gene matches: 12. The CDR3 has 18 residues. CDR1 SGHTA and CDR2 FQGTGA come from the germline V gene. The chain's CDR3 is CASSLVARGPQTYNEQFF. In DNA, the CDR3 is TGTGCCAGCAGCTTAGTTGCGAGGGGGCCCCAAACCTACAATGAGCAGTTCTTC.

This clonotype came up a few times. The chain carries TRBV20-1 and TRBJ2-1; tentative D call: TRBD1 (6 bases). Germline lookup yields CDR1 DFQATT and CDR2 SNEGSKA (reference sequence). This CDR3 is 14 amino acids long. Deletions cut 4 bases from V and 5 bases from J, with 15 bases between. CDR3 protein: CSAKTGHPHNEQFF. In DNA form, the CDR3 reads TGCAGTGCTAAGACAGGACACCCCCACAATGAGCAGTTCTTC.

In this sample, this clonotype turned up a few times. The rearrangement joins TRBV12-3 or TRBV12-4 to TRBJ2-5; TRBD2 aligns across 10 bases. Unmatched junction bases numbered 0, after V lost 4 bases and J lost 1 base. The CDR3 spans 14 residues. The CDR3 DNA follows: TGTGCCAGCAGTTGGACTAGCGGCCAAGAGACCCAGTACTTC. It codes for CASSWTSGQETQYF.

The J gene is TRBJ2-1, the V gene TRBV10-3; D unclear. CDR3 size: 16 residues. Germline loops: CDR1 ENHRY, CDR2 SYGVKD. V was trimmed by 4 bases and J by 0 bases, leaving 13 bases between them. CDR3 residues: CAISVGPTNSYNEQFF. The CDR3 region has the DNA TGTGCCATCAGTGTCGGACCGACCAACTCCTACAATGAGCAGTTCTTC.

The V and J genes are TRBV20-1 and TRBJ2-7, with D perhaps TRBD2 (5 bases). Trimming stripped 5 bases from V and 4 bases from J, with 12 bases between. CDR3 size: 12 residues. Germline CDR1 and CDR2: DFQATT and SNEGSKA (reference sequence). The CDR3 here is CSASDAGYEQYF. In DNA form, the CDR3 reads TGCAGTGCTTCAGACGCGGGTTACGAGCAGTACTTC.